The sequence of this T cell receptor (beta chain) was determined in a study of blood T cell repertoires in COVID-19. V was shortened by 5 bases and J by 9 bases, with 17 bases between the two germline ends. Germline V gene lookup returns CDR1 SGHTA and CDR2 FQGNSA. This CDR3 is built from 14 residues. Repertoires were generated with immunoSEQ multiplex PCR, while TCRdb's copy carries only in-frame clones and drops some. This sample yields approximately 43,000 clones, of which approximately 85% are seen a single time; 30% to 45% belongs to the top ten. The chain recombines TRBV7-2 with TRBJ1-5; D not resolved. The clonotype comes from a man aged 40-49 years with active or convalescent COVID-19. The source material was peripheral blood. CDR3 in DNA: TGTGCCAGCAGCCCCTCGGCAACCTCGGGGCCCCAGCATTTT. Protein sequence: CASSPSATSGPQHF.